One and the same sample provided the 14 T cell receptor beta chains below, sequenced in a study of PD-L1 blockade in urothelial cancer. TCRdb's copy holds only in-frame clones and misses some; the assay was immunoSEQ multiplex PCR. This table holds more than 45,000 clones, approximately 83% found once. The sample consisted of PBMCs, taken around atezolizumab (anti-PD-L1) treatment. Every receptor here comes from a man aged 55-75 years with urothelial cancer.

This clone showed up just a few times. This sequence joins TRBV2 and TRBJ1-5; no firm D call. The germline V gene encodes CDR1 SNHLY and CDR2 FYNNEI. The CDR3 loop spans 13 amino acids. Trimming removed 11 bases at V and 4 bases at J, with 15 bases between. CDR3 region: CAGGRRLNQPQHF. In DNA form, the CDR3 reads TGTGCCGGAGGCAGGCGATTGAATCAGCCCCAGCATTTT.

This chain joins TRBV21-1 and TRBJ1-4. TRBV21-1 is a pseudogene. This CDR3 spans 17 amino acids. Here the CDR3 reads CASSYSLHSATNEKLFF. Here the CDR3 DNA reads TGTGCCAGCAGCTACTCCCTCCATAGCGCAACTAATGAAAAACTGTTTTTT.

The chain links TRBV7-2 to TRBJ2-5, with a possible D match to TRBD1 (6 bases). Trimming cost V 4 bases and J 10 bases, with 16 bases left between them. CDR3 length: 13 residues. In germline, CDR1 is SGHTA, CDR2 FQGNSA. For the CDR3, the DNA is TGTGCCAGCAGCTGGTGGGGGCTCGTAGGCCAGTACTTC. This gives the protein CASSWWGLVGQYF.

This chain links TRBV7-9 with TRBJ1-4; D not certain. Germline V lookup: CDR1 SEHNR, CDR2 FQNEAQ (reference sequence). The V gene lost 4 bases and the J gene lost 0 bases, with 6 bases spanning the gap. There are 14 residues in the CDR3. CDR3 residues: CASSSRATNEKLFF. CDR3 coding DNA: TGTGCCAGCAGCTCTCGTGCAACTAATGAAAAACTGTTTTTT.

The V gene is TRBV13, the J gene TRBJ1-2; 8 bases align to TRBD1. CDR1 is PRHDT, CDR2 FYEKMQ, per germline (reference sequence). Germline trimming cut 5 bases from V and 4 bases from J; bases unmatched to any gene: 6. The CDR3 spans 14 residues. The CDR3, as DNA: TGTGCCAGCAGCCGACAGGGGACAGCCTATGGCTACACCTTC. Protein product: CASSRQGTAYGYTF.

The chain links TRBV18 to TRBJ2-5; 7 nucleotides line up with TRBD1. V lost 2 bases, J lost 4 bases, and 4 bases stayed unmatched. This CDR3 region has 14 residues. Per germline, CDR1 KGHSH and CDR2 LQKENI. The CDR3 coding sequence is TGTGCCAGCTCACCAGGCAGGGGGAGAGAGACCCAGTACTTC. It specifies CASSPGRGRETQYF.

This chain uses TRBV6-1 with TRBJ1-2; no definite D call. Germline V gene sequence: CDR1 MNHNS, CDR2 SASEGT. V gave up 0 bases and J gave up 6 bases, with 8 bases separating them. The CDR3 contains 13 residues. The CDR3 nucleotides read TGTGCCAGCAGTGAAGCGCATCAGGATGGCTACACCTTC. Translation gives CASSEAHQDGYTF.

In this sample, this clone turned up once. The chain links TRBV19 to TRBJ1-1; TRBD1 might be the D (6 bases). The germline gives CDR1 LNHDA, CDR2 SQIVND (reference sequence). This CDR3 comprises 14 residues. Trimming removed 9 bases at V and 4 bases at J, with 18 bases between. In DNA, the CDR3 is TGTGCCAGAACCCCGAGGCCCAGGGGCACTGAAGCTTTCTTT. Its translation: CARTPRPRGTEAFF.

CDR3 in DNA: TGTGCCAGCAGCTTAGCAAACAGGGTGGGGACTGAAGCTTTCTTT. Protein: CASSLANRVGTEAFF. V and J are TRBV7-8 and TRBJ1-1, with D perhaps TRBD1 (6 bases). The CDR3 consists of 15 residues. Germline CDR1 reads SGHVS; CDR2 reads FQNEAQ. The V and J ends lost 0 bases and 5 bases respectively, with 13 bases between them. Full variable domain (remainder filled in from reference TRBV7-8 and TRBJ1-1): GAGVSQSPRYKVAKRGQDVALRCDPISGHVSLFWYQQALGQGPEFLTYFQNEAQLDKSGLPSDRFFAERPEGSVSTLKIQRTQQEDSAVYLCASSLANRVGTEAFFGQGTRLTVV.

The chain carries TRBV4-2 and TRBJ2-7; 11 positions match TRBD2. The CDR3 has 16 amino acids. The trim removed 3 bases at V and 1 base at J, leaving 5 bases unmatched. CDR1 is LGHNA and CDR2 is YNFKEQ in the germline V gene. CDR3 DNA: TGTGCCAGCAGCCAGGAAACTAGCGGGAGTTCCTACGAGCAGTACTTC. Amino acids: CASSQETSGSSYEQYF.

The V call is TRBV28, the J call TRBJ2-3, with D uncertain. The CDR3 length is 13 residues. The V and J ends lost 7 bases and 2 bases respectively, with 10 bases between them. Germline V lookup: CDR1 MDHEN, CDR2 SYDVKM. CDR3 DNA: TGTGCCAGCACATTAACATTCACAGATACGCAGTATTTT. It codes for CASTLTFTDTQYF.

Only one count was recorded for this clone. The genes are TRBV18 and TRBJ2-6; possibly TRBD1 for D (6 bases). The germline V and J ends were trimmed by 4 bases and 0 bases, with 13 bases remaining between them. This CDR3 comprises 17 residues. Germline lookup yields CDR1 KGHSH and CDR2 LQKENI. CDR3 DNA: TGTGCCAGCTCACTCCTTACAGGGCCCTCTGGGGCCAACGTCCTGACTTTC. As protein: CASSLLTGPSGANVLTF.

This sequence joins TRBV10-3 and TRBJ2-3; TRBD2 matches at 7 bases. There are 11 residues in the CDR3. Unmatched junction bases numbered 0, after V lost 8 bases and J lost 4 bases. The germline CDR1 and CDR2 sequences are ENHRY and SYGVKD. CDR3 DNA sequence: TGTGCCATCCGGGGGGCAGATACGCAGTATTTT. Protein sequence: CAIRGADTQYF.

The genes are TRBV29-1 and TRBJ1-2; D is unresolved. The germline V gene has CDR1 SQVTM and CDR2 ANQGSEA. CDR3 size: 15 residues. Trimming took 1 base from V and 3 from J, leaving 15 bases between them. The CDR3 DNA follows: TGCAGCGTTGAAGTTGTGGCAATAAGTGACTATGGCTACACCTTC. Its protein product is CSVEVVAISDYGYTF.